The subject of this entry is one TCR beta chain. These data are taken from a study of blood T cell repertoires in COVID-19. Produced via immunoSEQ multiplex PCR; TCRdb's table is partial and in-frame only. The sample yields about 130,000 clones, about 80% seen once. The receptor was isolated from a man aged 45-65 years who had recovered from COVID-19. The material sequenced was PBMCs or T cells enriched from blood (not recorded which).

The DNA for the CDR3 is TGTGCCAGCAGGCCGGGACAGGCGAATGAAAAACTGTTTTTT. Translated, it gives CASRPGQANEKLFF. The V gene is TRBV6-5, the J gene TRBJ1-4; 8 bases agree with TRBD1. The CDR3 runs 14 residues. CDR1 MNHEY and CDR2 SVGAGI come from the germline V gene. The ends lost 6 bases at V and 5 bases at J; junction bases unmatched: 5.